The rows below give T cell receptor beta chains drawn from one sample of a study of Ad26.COV2.S vaccination and SARS-CoV-2 variants. Sequencing used immunoSEQ multiplex PCR; TCRdb keeps in-frame clones, though not all of them. The sample has 400,000 to 500,000 clones, around nine tenths seen once. Sequenced here: peripheral blood, sampled in a trial of Ad26.COV2.S vaccine versus placebo. The receptors come from a person aged 18-60 years who received the Ad26.COV2.S COVID-19 vaccine or a placebo. CDR3s include the opening cysteine and the closing phenylalanine or tryptophan. A D gene is named only where the DNA matches it firmly. Size is stated for part of the rows, as once, few or many counts, or as a class when the clone is expanded.

cdr3_nt,cdr3_aa,clone_size,d_call,j_call,v_call
TGTGCCAGCAGTTACGAAGAGCATAATTCACCCCTCCACTTT,CASSYEEHNSPLHF,NA,NA,TRBJ1-6,TRBV6-2/TRBV6-3
TGCGCCAGCAGCTTCGGGGGTAGGTCCACAGATACGCAGTATTTT,CASSFGGRSTDTQYF,once,NA,TRBJ2-3,TRBV5-1
TGTGCCAGCGGGACAGGGGGCGGCGAGCAGTACTTC,CASGTGGGEQYF,NA,TRBD1,TRBJ2-7,TRBV7-9
TGTGCCAGCTCACCAGCAGGGGCCAAGAACACTGAAGCTTTCTTT,CASSPAGAKNTEAFF,few,NA,TRBJ1-1,TRBV18
TGTGCCAGCAGCGCCGAAGGGGGACGGAATCAGCCCCAGCATTTT,CASSAEGGRNQPQHF,NA,NA,TRBJ1-5,TRBV9
TGTGCCAGCAGCTCCGTGACAGGGGCAAGCACCGGGGAGCTGTTTTTT,CASSSVTGASTGELFF,NA,TRBD1,TRBJ2-2,TRBV7-8
TGTGCCAGCAGCCTAGGACGGGCTACCTACAATGAGCAGTTCTTC,CASSLGRATYNEQFF,NA,NA,TRBJ2-1,TRBV6-2/TRBV6-3
TGTGCCAGCAGCGTAATGGCGGGGGGGCCAGTTCCCAATGAGCAGTTCTTC,CASSVMAGGPVPNEQFF,NA,TRBD2,TRBJ2-1,TRBV9
TGTGCCAGCAGCTTAGTCGGCGGTCCGAGGTCGTACGACGAGCAGTACTTC,CASSLVGGPRSYDEQYF,NA,NA,TRBJ2-7,TRBV7-2
TGTGCCAGCAGCCTCCCAGGACAGGGGTCTGGGGAGCAGTACTTC,CASSLPGQGSGEQYF,NA,TRBD1,TRBJ2-7,TRBV28
TGTGCCAGCAGCCAAGGACTCACAGATACGCAGTATTTT,CASSQGLTDTQYF,NA,NA,TRBJ2-3,TRBV3-1/TRBV3-2
TGTGCCAGCAGCCAACGGAACGAGCAGTACTTC,CASSQRNEQYF,NA,NA,TRBJ2-7,TRBV3-1/TRBV3-2
TGTGCCTGGAGACCCGGGACCTACAATGAGCAGTTCTTC,CAWRPGTYNEQFF,NA,NA,TRBJ2-1,TRBV30
TGCGCCAGCAGCCATCTCAATCAGCCCCAGCATTTT,CASSHLNQPQHF,NA,NA,TRBJ1-5,TRBV4-3
TGTGCCAGCAGCCCCTCCCAGAACTATGGCTACACCTTC,CASSPSQNYGYTF,few,NA,TRBJ1-2,TRBV7-9
TGTGCCAGCAGCTTAGGACAGGGAAAGCAGTACTTC,CASSLGQGKQYF,NA,TRBD1,TRBJ2-7,TRBV7-2
TGTGCCAGCAGCTTAAAATACAGCGAAGCTAATGAGCAGTTCTTC,CASSLKYSEANEQFF,NA,NA,TRBJ2-1,TRBV7-9
TGTGCCAGCAGTGTGGTCCGGGGGACCGGGGAGCTGTTTTTT,CASSVVRGTGELFF,NA,NA,TRBJ2-2,TRBV2
TGTGCCAGCAGTTACACTTGGACCCAGCCCCAGCATTTT,CASSYTWTQPQHF,once,NA,TRBJ1-5,TRBV6-2/TRBV6-3
TGTGCCAGCAGCCTATCCCGTGGGAACACCGGGGAGCTGTTTTTT,CASSLSRGNTGELFF,NA,NA,TRBJ2-2,TRBV6-2/TRBV6-3
TGCGCCAGCAGCCAAGTCGGGCTAGCGGGGGGGCGAGGCAAGGTCTTGGATACGCAGTATTTT,CASSQVGLAGGRGKVLDTQYF,NA,TRBD2,TRBJ2-3,TRBV4-1
TGTGCCAGCAGTGAACGGGACCGCCAAGAGACCCAGTACTTC,CASSERDRQETQYF,NA,NA,TRBJ2-5,TRBV25-1
TGTGCCAGCAGCCTCCAGCGGGGGGGCCTTCCTTCGCAGTATTTT,CASSLQRGGLPSQYF,NA,TRBD2,TRBJ2-3,TRBV7-2
TGTGCCAGCTCACCGGCGGGGAACTATGGCTACACCTTC,CASSPAGNYGYTF,NA,NA,TRBJ1-2,TRBV18
TGCAGTGCTAGTCTAGCGGATATGGGCCCAGATACGCAGTATTTT,CSASLADMGPDTQYF,once,TRBD2,TRBJ2-3,TRBV20-1
TGTGCCAGCAGCGTCACGACAGGGGGCTATGGCTACACCTTC,CASSVTTGGYGYTF,NA,TRBD1,TRBJ1-2,TRBV7-2
TGTGCCAGCAGTTACAGACAGGGCGTGAGAGAGACCCAGTACTTC,CASSYRQGVRETQYF,NA,TRBD1,TRBJ2-5,TRBV6-6
TGTGCCAGCAGCCAAATTTACGAGCAGTACTTC,CASSQIYEQYF,NA,NA,TRBJ2-7,TRBV11-2
TGTGCCAGCAGCTTAGGTCCAGGGGCACAAGAGACCCAGTACTTC,CASSLGPGAQETQYF,NA,NA,TRBJ2-5,TRBV7-9
TGTGCCAGTAGTATATTGCCAGCGTATTCTGGCTACACCTTC,CASSILPAYSGYTF,NA,NA,TRBJ1-2,TRBV19
TGTGCCTGGAGCCATCAGCAGGGGGCAGGTAATTCACCCCTCCACTTT,CAWSHQQGAGNSPLHF,NA,TRBD1,TRBJ1-6,TRBV30
TGCGCCAGCAGTCGACTACCTGATGATGAGCAGTTCTTC,CASSRLPDDEQFF,once,NA,TRBJ2-1,TRBV4-1
TGTGCCAGCAGCCCCGGACAGGATACCGAAGCTTTCTTT,CASSPGQDTEAFF,NA,TRBD1,TRBJ1-1,TRBV5-8
TGTGCCATCAGCGGACAGGTCCTCTACGAGCAGTACTTC,CAISGQVLYEQYF,NA,TRBD1,TRBJ2-7,TRBV10-3
TGTGCCAGCAGCCGGGGGGGCGCCTACGAGCAGTACTTC,CASSRGGAYEQYF,NA,TRBD2,TRBJ2-7,TRBV7-9
TGCGCCAGCAGTCCGCCTTCGGGGAGTCAGCCCCAGCATTTT,CASSPPSGSQPQHF,NA,NA,TRBJ1-5,TRBV23-1
TGTGCCAGCAGCCCGGGGGGAGCTAACTATGGCTACACCTTC,CASSPGGANYGYTF,NA,NA,TRBJ1-2,TRBV28
TGTGCCAGCAGTTCTGGCAATCAGCCCCAGCATTTT,CASSSGNQPQHF,NA,NA,TRBJ1-5,TRBV12-3/TRBV12-4
TGTGCCACCAGTGAAAAGGGACAGTCCTCCTACGAGCAGTACTTC,CATSEKGQSSYEQYF,NA,TRBD1,TRBJ2-7,TRBV24-1